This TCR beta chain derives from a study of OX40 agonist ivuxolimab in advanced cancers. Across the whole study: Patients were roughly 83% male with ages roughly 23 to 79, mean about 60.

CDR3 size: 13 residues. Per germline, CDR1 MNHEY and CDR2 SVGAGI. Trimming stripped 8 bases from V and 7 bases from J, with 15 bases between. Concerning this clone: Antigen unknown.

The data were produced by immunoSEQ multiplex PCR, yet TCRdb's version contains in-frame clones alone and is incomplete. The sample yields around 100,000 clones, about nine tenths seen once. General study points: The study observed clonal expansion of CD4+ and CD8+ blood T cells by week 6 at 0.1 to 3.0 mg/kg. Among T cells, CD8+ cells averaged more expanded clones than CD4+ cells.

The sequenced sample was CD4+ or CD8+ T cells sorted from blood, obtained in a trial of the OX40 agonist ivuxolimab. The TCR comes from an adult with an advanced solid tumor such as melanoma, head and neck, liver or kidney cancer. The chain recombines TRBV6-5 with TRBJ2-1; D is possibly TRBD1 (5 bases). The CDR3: CASRRGAVNEQFF. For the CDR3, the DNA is TGTGCCAGCCGCCGTGGGGCAGTTAATGAGCAGTTCTTC.